The 21 T cell receptor beta chains given below trace back to one sample, sequenced in a study of neurological immune-mediated disorders. TCRdb re-called the 5' RACE reads through MiXCR, storing one row per CDR3 protein. Of over 35,000 distinct CDR3 sequences listed, 2.5% are singletons. Sequenced: PBMCs. The receptors derive from a man aged 50-59 years with multiple sclerosis.

This clonotype was observed at least ten times. The CDR3 region is CASSRSLPSGVQNEQFF. In DNA form, the CDR3 reads TGCGCCAGCAGCCGATCCTTGCCTAGCGGAGTACAAAATGAGCAGTTCTTC. This chain connects TRBV4-3 to TRBJ2-1; 7 nucleotides match TRBD2. The CDR3 runs to 17 residues. Germline CDR1 reads LGHNA; CDR2 reads YSLEER. The junction had 16 bases not matched to a gene; V was cut back by 4 bases and J by 7 bases.

This clonotype was picked up many times. The gene calls are TRBV4-1 and TRBJ1-3; perhaps TRBD1 as D (5 bases). CDR3 length equals 16 residues. Germline loops: CDR1 MGHRA, CDR2 YSYEKL. V lost 0 bases and J 3 bases, leaving 12 bases between the germline ends. The CDR3: CASSQDLAGYGNTIYF. CDR3 bases: TGCGCCAGCAGCCAAGATCTGGCAGGGTATGGAAACACCATATATTTT.

Ten or more counts support this clonotype. This rearrangement joins TRBV20-1 to TRBJ2-3, with D perhaps matching TRBD1 or TRBD2 (5 bases each). The CDR3 has 14 amino acids. The germline V gene has CDR1 DFQATT and CDR2 SNEGSKA (reference sequence). Trimming took 3 bases from V and 5 from J, leaving 15 bases between them. The CDR3: CSARGDGNRDTQYF. The CDR3 DNA reads TGCAGTGCTAGGGGGGACGGTAACAGAGATACGCAGTATTTT.

This clonotype is termed medium-sized (0.01 to 0.1%). This chain joins TRBV29-1 and TRBJ2-3; a weak D match, TRBD1 (6 bases). The CDR3 runs to 12 residues. Germline assignment: CDR1 SQVTM and CDR2 ANQGSEA. Trimming pared 6 bases from V and 2 bases from J, leaving 9 bases between. Here the CDR3 reads CSVGQLTDTQYF. CDR3 nucleotides: TGCAGCGTGGGACAACTCACAGATACGCAGTATTTT.

There are many counts of this clonotype. The genes are TRBV12-3 or TRBV12-4 and TRBJ2-1; D call uncertain. V lost 5 bases to trimming and J lost 4 bases, with 6 bases between them. The CDR3 spans 12 residues. CDR3 DNA: TGTGCCAGCAGTAGTTTGTACAATGAGCAGTTCTTC. Protein: CASSSLYNEQFF.

This clonotype was seen repeatedly, ten times or more. The chain is built from TRBV18 and TRBJ1-1; 8 bases are shared with TRBD1. Looked up from germline, CDR1 is KGHSH and CDR2 is LQKENI. V dropped 0 bases and J dropped 4; count of bases not matched to a gene: 10. There are 17 residues in the CDR3. The CDR3: CASSPPLTGGLITEAFF. CDR3 sequence (DNA): TGTGCCAGCTCACCACCATTAACAGGGGGTTTGATCACTGAAGCTTTCTTT.

This clonotype was recorded at least ten times. The chain uses TRBV15 and TRBJ1-5; 7 nucleotides line up with TRBD1. The germline V gene has CDR1 LNHNV and CDR2 YYDKDF (reference sequence). The V and J ends lost 5 bases and 0 bases, in that order; junction bases with no gene match: 4. CDR3 length equals 15 residues. This chain's CDR3 is CATSDRDYSNQPQHF. In DNA, the CDR3 is TGTGCCACCAGCGACAGGGACTATAGCAATCAGCCCCAGCATTTT. Combining the CDR3 with reference TRBV15 and TRBJ1-5 gives the whole variable domain DAMVIQNPRYQVTQFGKPVTLSCSQTLNHNVMYWYQQKSSQAPKLLFHYYDKDFNNEADTPDNFQSRRPNTSFCFLDIRSPGLGDTAMYLCATSDRDYSNQPQHFGDGTRLSIL.

This clonotype was seen repeatedly, ten times or more. V usage is TRBV20-1 and J usage is TRBJ2-7; 8 bases map to TRBD2. CDR1 is DFQATT and CDR2 is SNEGSKA in the germline V gene (reference sequence). V trimming: 6 bases; J trimming: 2 bases; junction bases outside the gene matches: 9. CDR3 length: 14 amino acids. CDR3 DNA sequence: TGCAGTGCCCATTTAGCGGGGAAGCCCTACGAGCAGTACTTC. The encoded protein is CSAHLAGKPYEQYF.

This clonotype was recorded many times. The chain has TRBV7-2 and TRBJ2-3; no reliable D call. CDR1 SGHTA and CDR2 FQGNSA come from the germline V gene. Trimming stripped 2 bases from V and 3 bases from J, with 12 bases between. This CDR3 spans 15 amino acids. In DNA form, the CDR3 reads TGTGCCAGCAGCTTAACCCAGTTTGGGACAGATACGCAGTATTTT. Encoded protein: CASSLTQFGTDTQYF.

This clonotype was seen many times. This chain connects TRBV7-2 to TRBJ1-5; D possibly corresponds to TRBD1 (5 bases). Trimming took off 5 bases at V and 2 bases at J, with 10 bases between the two ends. The CDR3 is 14 residues long. From germline, CDR1 is SGHTA and CDR2 FQGNSA. The CDR3 protein is CASSPGGGNQPQHF. The DNA of the CDR3 is TGTGCCAGCAGCCCTGGGGGTGGCAATCAGCCCCAGCATTTT.

There are many counts of this clonotype. V usage is TRBV7-9 and J usage is TRBJ1-6; D uncertain. The CDR3 extends over 13 amino acids. The V end lost 1 base, the J end lost 9 bases, and 7 bases lay between the germline ends. CDR1 is SEHNR and CDR2 is FQNEAQ in the germline V gene (reference sequence). This chain's CDR3 is CASSLEGTSPLHF. The CDR3 DNA reads TGTGCCAGCAGCTTAGAGGGCACTTCACCCCTCCACTTT.

This clonotype was seen many times. This chain links TRBV5-1 with TRBJ2-3; 7 bases are shared with TRBD2. The CDR3 has 15 amino acids. Germline CDR1 and CDR2: SGHRS and YFSETQ. With 5 bases clipped from V and 3 bases from J, the junction kept 9 bases outside the gene matches. CDR3 DNA: TGCGCCAGCAGAGCGGGGCCGGGGGTGACAGATACGCAGTATTTT. Translation gives CASRAGPGVTDTQYF.

This clonotype was counted many times. The chain's CDR3 is CASSFMEGADTQYF. In DNA, the CDR3 is TGCGCCAGCAGCTTTATGGAGGGCGCAGATACGCAGTATTTT. This sequence joins TRBV5-1 and TRBJ2-3; a weak D match, TRBD2 (6 bases). The CDR3 spans 14 residues. V dropped 2 bases and J dropped 4 bases, with 11 bases sitting between them. The germline V gene encodes CDR1 SGHRS and CDR2 YFSETQ.

This clonotype was recorded at least ten times. This chain uses TRBV5-1 with TRBJ1-1; D not resolved. The germline V and J ends were trimmed by 0 bases and 2 bases, with 5 bases remaining between them. Germline V gives CDR1 SGHRS, CDR2 YFSETQ. The CDR3 contains 13 residues. This CDR3 reads CASSLGTNTEAFF. The CDR3 bases are TGCGCCAGCAGCTTGGGTACCAACACTGAAGCTTTCTTT. The complete variable domain, with remaining parts taken from reference TRBV5-1 and TRBJ1-1, reads KAGVTQTPRYLIKTRGQQVTLSCSPISGHRSVSWYQQTPGQGLQFLFEYFSETQRNKGNFPGRFSGRQFSNSRSEMNVSTLELGDSALYLCASSLGTNTEAFFGQGTRLTVV.

This clonotype was seen repeatedly, ten times or more. This chain's CDR3 is CSARGYRGREETQYF. The CDR3, as DNA: TGCAGTGCTAGAGGATACAGGGGGCGCGAAGAGACCCAGTACTTC. J is TRBJ2-5 and V is TRBV20-1, with 9 bases aligning to TRBD1. This CDR3 region has 15 residues. Losses at the gene ends were 1 base for V and 3 bases for J; bases not matched to a gene: 6. The germline V gene encodes CDR1 DFQATT and CDR2 SNEGSKA (reference sequence).

This clonotype was seen repeatedly, ten times or more. This chain links TRBV25-1 with TRBJ1-2, with no clear D. This CDR3 has 15 amino acids. CDR1 is MGHDK, CDR2 SYGVNS, per germline. Trimming cost V 3 bases and J 0 bases, with 11 bases left between them. CDR3 nucleotides: TGTGCCAGCAGTGATCGCGGGAGGGCTAACTATGGCTACACCTTC. Amino acid sequence: CASSDRGRANYGYTF.

There are many counts of this clonotype. The chain carries TRBV7-2 and TRBJ2-7; TRBD2 matches 9 bases. This CDR3 contains 15 residues. Germline V gene lookup returns CDR1 SGHTA and CDR2 FQGNSA. Trimming removed 3 bases from V and 4 bases from J; junction bases left unmatched: 7. The CDR3 coding sequence is TGTGCCAGCAGCTTTGCGGGGGGGTTTTTGTACGAGCAGTACTTC. Protein sequence: CASSFAGGFLYEQYF.

Within the sample, this clonotype is medium-sized. The chain joins TRBV27 to TRBJ2-7; D is undetermined. V shed 5 bases and J shed 1 base, with 9 bases lying between them. The CDR3 is 13 residues long. Germline assignment: CDR1 MNHEY and CDR2 SMNVEV (reference sequence). CDR3 DNA: TGTGCCAGCAGTCCGGGTCTTTCCTACGAGCAGTACTTC. This translates into CASSPGLSYEQYF.

This chain joins TRBV7-3 and TRBJ2-2; 7 positions match TRBD1. The CDR3 sequence is 14 residues long. Per the germline V gene, CDR1 is SGHTA and CDR2 is FQGTGA. J lost 6 bases, V lost 5 bases, and 6 bases had no gene match. CDR3 in amino acids: CASSRDRVSGELFF. In nucleotides, the CDR3 is TGTGCCAGCAGCAGAGACAGGGTATCCGGGGAGCTGTTTTTT.

This clonotype occurred many times. The chain couples TRBV24-1 to TRBJ2-1, with unresolved D. This CDR3 has 15 residues. Germline lookup yields CDR1 KGHDR and CDR2 SFDVKD. With 0 bases removed from V and 7 bases from J, the gap between germline ends came to 12 bases. CDR3 sequence: CATSDLQSQINEQFF. The CDR3 DNA reads TGTGCCACCAGTGATTTGCAAAGTCAGATAAATGAGCAGTTCTTC.

This clonotype was seen ten or more times. One junction end disagrees with the germline gene, perhaps due to a read error. The rearrangement joins TRBV29-1 to TRBJ1-1, with D possibly TRBD1 on 5 matching bases. Germline V gene sequence: CDR1 SQVTM, CDR2 ANQGSEA. There are 12 residues in the CDR3. DNA for the CDR3: TGCAGCGTCGAGACAGCGAACGCTGAAGCTTTCTTT. Protein: CSVETANAEAFF.